The TCR beta chain under discussion was sequenced for a study of blood T cell repertoires in COVID-19 (dated by TCRdb to about 2020). Study-wide context: Collaborator samples came from the United States, Italy and Spain and covered acute and convalescent phases of COVID-19. The material from the prospective study consisted of cDNA or gDNA derived from T cells, B-cell-depleted T cells, or PBMCs. Subjects who had been exposed to COVID-19, were actively infected with it, or had recovered from it provided the deeply sampled blood TCRbeta repertoires that made up the dataset. The repertoires were made available in a free public database intended to serve as a resource for research on the immune response to SARS-CoV-2. The samples were drawn from the first 160 participants of the ongoing ImmuneRACE study and from 1,254 subjects provided by 6 global collaborators. Nearly every sample came with metadata listing a de-identified subject ID, COVID-19 status, age in years and sex. Where HLA class I and class II types were available, the types were taken from metadata supplied by the sample provider, not from assay-based typing.

Reading the germline V gene gives CDR1 SGHTA and CDR2 FQGTGA. V is pared back by 5 bases and J by 8 bases, with 13 bases lying between the germline termini. Spanning cysteine to phenylalanine, the CDR3 consists of 14 amino acids. The only DNA kept is the CDR3, 42 bases in frame from the first base. Overall study results and their limits: Clinical and demographic metadata were provided uncurated, with the amount varying by source and participant.

On this clone itself: What antigen it recognizes has not been identified. No quality values exist for individual bases; no much larger clone is one base distant.

The immunoSEQ Assay, a bias-controlled multiplex PCR, was used to amplify TCRbeta CDR3 regions from genomic DNA. As for the original processing: The number of nucleated cells in each sample was estimated by amplification of reference gene primers within the assay. Sequence reads were collapsed and filtered to measure the absolute abundance of every unique TCRbeta CDR3 rearrangement. For each sample, productive Simpson clonality was calculated by taking the square root of Simpson's diversity index across productive rearrangements. In TCRdb, the immuneACCESS table is reduced to in-frame sequences with V and J assigned. These tables do not hold every clone; where another copy was compared, an unresolved V gene accounts for under half, and the others remain unexplained. V, J and clone size were drawn from that table, and D and trimming were deduced from the DNA. The sample table shows under 250,000 clones, and approximately 86% are seen once. 5.5% to 7.5% of the sample is in the top ten clones.

The collaborating institutions used their own protocols to collect whole blood in K2EDTA tubes. For TCRbeta analysis, collaborators shipped samples in one of three forms: frozen whole blood, isolated PBMCs, or DNA extracted from either of those sample types. This sequence uses TRBV7-3 and TRBJ1-6; TRBD1 might be the D gene, on 5 matching bases. The clonotype was recovered from a woman aged 70-85 years with active or convalescent COVID-19. Sequences were obtained from peripheral blood. The sequence in DNA is TGTGCCAGCAGCCTGGGCAGGGCGGATTCACCCCTCCACTTT. It encodes CASSLGRADSPLHF.